The 20 T cell receptor beta chains listed next were all sequenced from one sample in a study of molecular identifiers for immune sequencing clone quantification. MiXCR, applied by TCRdb to the PCR reads, yields one record per CDR3 protein. Of some 680,000 distinct CDR3 sequences in the sample, 25% are singletons; the top ten hold about 0.84%. The sample consisted of naive CD8+ T cells from blood, with Jurkat cell RNA spiked in. Subset indicated: FACS-sorted CD8+CD4-CCR7+CD45RA+ naive T cells. The receptors originated from a human donor in good health. Some libraries in this study had Jurkat cell RNA spiked in.

This chain connects TRBV11-3 to TRBJ2-7; D remains ambiguous. The CDR3 runs to 15 residues. In germline, CDR1 is SGHNT, CDR2 YENEEA. V was cut by 4 bases and J by 3 bases, with 16 bases left in between. CDR3 bases: TGTGCCAGCAGCTCGGGTCGAAATGGAGTCTACGAGCAGTACTTC. Translated, it gives CASSSGRNGVYEQYF.

This clonotype has a count of ten or more. The rearrangement joins TRBV14 to TRBJ2-7, with D hard to call. Trimming shortened V by 1 base and J by 2 bases, and 12 bases separated the two germline ends. The CDR3 has 15 amino acids. Germline V CDR1 and CDR2: SGHDN, FVKESK. CDR3 nucleotides: TGTGCCAGCAGCCAAGTCCAGGCAGGAACCTACGAGCAGTACTTC. Its translation is CASSQVQAGTYEQYF.

On this clonotype itself: A much larger clonotype is one base distant, so this may be a read error. CDR3 region: CAGSEWTGGQETQYF. The CDR3 region has the DNA TGTGCCGGCAGTGAGTGGACAGGGGGCCAAGAGACCCAGTACTTC. The chain employs TRBV25-1 and TRBJ2-5; 10 bases fit TRBD1. Looked up from germline, CDR1 is MGHDK and CDR2 is SYGVNS. CDR3 length equals 15 residues.

The V and J genes are TRBV29-1 and TRBJ1-1; perhaps TRBD1 as D (6 bases). The V end was cut by 3 bases, the J end by 1 base, with 6 bases between. Germline V gene sequence: CDR1 SQVTM, CDR2 ANQGSEA. The length of the CDR3 is 12 residues. This chain's CDR3 is CSVEDRNTEAFF. The CDR3 bases are TGCAGCGTTGAGGACAGGAACACTGAAGCTTTCTTT.

The V call is TRBV6-2 or TRBV6-3, the J call TRBJ2-7; TRBD1 matches 8 bases. With V trimmed by 1 base and J by 3 bases, 17 bases remained unmatched. CDR3 length: 19 residues. Per germline, CDR1 MNHEY and CDR2 SVGEGT. As DNA, the CDR3 is TGTGCCAGCAGTTACTTGCAACCCAAGGACAGGGTGGTTGACTACGAGCAGTACTTC. The encoded protein is CASSYLQPKDRVVDYEQYF.

This clonotype appeared once. It may be a read error: a sequence one base away is much more abundant. The chain joins TRBV6-6 to TRBJ2-7; D gene ambiguous. This CDR3 has 12 amino acids. In germline, CDR1 is MNHNY, CDR2 SVGAGI (reference sequence). V shed 0 bases and J shed 3 bases, with 3 bases lying between them. The CDR3 DNA reads as TGTGCCAGCAGTTACTCGAACTACGAGCAGTACTTC. Its protein product is CASSYSNYEQYF.

This clonotype appeared many times. Here the CDR3 DNA reads TGTGCCAGCAGCTTAGACAGTCATTCTAGCTCCTATAATTCACCCCTCCACTTT. As protein: CASSLDSHSSSYNSPLHF. The chain links TRBV7-2 to TRBJ1-6; D is unclear. Deletions cut 1 base from V and 0 bases from J, with 13 bases between. CDR1 is SGHTA, CDR2 FQGNSA, per germline. CDR3 length: 18 residues.

This clonotype was recorded a few times. This chain links TRBV6-2 or TRBV6-3 with TRBJ1-1; D is unclear. The CDR3 contains 16 residues. The V end lost 7 bases, the J end lost 2 bases, and 20 bases lay between the germline ends. The V gene's germline CDR1 is MNHEY and CDR2 SVGEGT. The CDR3 loop is CASKLIGSGFNTEAFF. The CDR3, as DNA: TGTGCCAGCAAATTAATAGGGTCGGGGTTCAACACTGAAGCTTTCTTT.

The rearrangement joins TRBV10-1 to TRBJ2-5, with TRBD2 identical over 13 bases. V shed 4 bases, J shed 5 bases, and the junction held 7 bases outside the gene matches. Looked up from germline, CDR1 is WNHNN and CDR2 is SYGVQD (reference sequence). The CDR3 contains 16 residues. The CDR3 DNA sequence: TGCGCCAGCAGTGGGACTAGCGGGGGCGGATGGGAGACCCAGTACTTC. This translates into CASSGTSGGGWETQYF.

This clonotype was seen only a few times. The V and J genes are TRBV4-1 and TRBJ2-5; 7 nucleotides agree with TRBD1. Germline V CDR1 and CDR2: MGHRA, YSYEKL. The CDR3 has 14 residues. With V trimmed by 3 bases and J by 4 bases, 5 bases remained unmatched. CDR3 in amino acids: CASSHTTGSETQYF. Here the CDR3 DNA reads TGCGCCAGCAGCCACACGACAGGGTCAGAGACCCAGTACTTC.

This clonotype appeared once. A much larger clone sits a single nucleotide away, making a read error possible. The J gene is TRBJ2-5, the V gene TRBV7-2; possibly TRBD1 or TRBD2 for D (5 bases each). There are 16 residues in the CDR3. Germline V gives CDR1 SGHTA, CDR2 FQGNSA. This CDR3 reads CVSSPGTAPYQETQYF. In DNA form, the CDR3 reads TGTGTCAGCAGCCCCGGGACGGCCCCGTACCAAGAGACCCAGTACTTC.

The chain couples TRBV12-3 or TRBV12-4 to TRBJ1-6; a weak D match, TRBD1 (6 bases). The CDR3 sequence is 16 residues long. Trimming stripped 6 bases from V and 4 bases from J, with 16 bases between. In DNA, the CDR3 is TGTGCCAGCAGCCTATACAGGGAGGGATATAATTCACCCCTCCACTTT. Its protein is CASSLYREGYNSPLHF.

Remarks on this clonotype: One junction end disagrees with the germline gene, perhaps due to a read error. This chain joins TRBV4-3 and TRBJ2-7; TRBD2 aligns across 7 bases. In germline, CDR1 is LGHNA, CDR2 YSLEER. The CDR3 has 15 amino acids. CDR3 nucleotide sequence: TGCGCCAGCAGCCCGGCACTAGCGACACCCTACGAGCGGTACTTC. It yields the protein CASSPALATPYERYF.

Comments on this clonotype: A much larger clone lies a single base off, so this may be a read error. This CDR3 is missing its conserved last phenylalanine or tryptophan, likely due to a read error. This chain connects TRBV6-6 to TRBJ2-5; weak D call: TRBD2 (6 bases). The CDR3 has 14 amino acids. Germline V gene lookup returns CDR1 MNHNY and CDR2 SVGAGI (reference sequence). The V end lost 0 bases, the J end lost 4 bases, and 9 bases lay between the germline ends. CDR3 sequence: CASSYSLGGETQYI. CDR3 DNA: TGTGCCAGCAGTTACTCCTTGGGGGGAGAGACCCAGTACATC.

The V gene is TRBV27, the J gene TRBJ2-7; D is possibly TRBD1 or TRBD2 (5 bases each). The CDR3 covers 15 residues. Germline V gene sequence: CDR1 MNHEY, CDR2 SMNVEV (reference sequence). Trimming shortened V by 5 bases and J by 2 bases, and 16 bases separated the two germline ends. CDR3 sequence: CASSIGAGATYEQYF. The CDR3 coding sequence is TGTGCCAGCAGTATTGGCGCCGGGGCGACCTACGAGCAGTACTTC.

Of note for this clonotype: One end of the junction varies from germline; a read error may be responsible. In DNA, the CDR3 is TGTGCCAGCGGAGGGGGCCACTACGTGCAGTACTTC. This sequence encodes CASGGGHYVQYF. The chain uses TRBV7-9 and TRBJ2-7; maybe TRBD1 (7 bases). The CDR3 length is 12 residues. Per germline, CDR1 SEHNR and CDR2 FQNEAQ (reference sequence).

The rearrangement links TRBV28 to TRBJ2-3; either TRBD1 or TRBD2 may supply D (5 bases each). Germline CDR1 is MDHEN and CDR2 is SYDVKM. The CDR3 is 15 amino acids. Trimming stripped 2 bases from V and 4 bases from J, with 13 bases between. DNA for the CDR3: TGTGCCAGCAGTTTAGGGGGTATGGGCTCAGATACGCAGTATTTT. Its protein product is CASSLGGMGSDTQYF. Full variable domain (rest looked up from reference TRBV28 and TRBJ2-3): DVKVTQSSRYLVKRTGEKVFLECVQDMDHENMFWYRQDPGLGLRLIYFSYDVKMKEKGDIPEGYSVSREKKERFSLILESASTNQTSMYLCASSLGGMGSDTQYFGPGTRLTVL.

The table lists this clonotype with a few counts. V usage is TRBV2 and J usage is TRBJ2-3; the D call may be TRBD1 or TRBD2 (5 bases each). CDR1 and CDR2 from the germline V gene are SNHLY and FYNNEI. Trimming stripped 3 bases from V and 4 bases from J, with 11 bases between. CDR3 length equals 14 residues. CDR3 amino acids: CASSEWLGPDTQYF. The CDR3, as DNA: TGTGCCAGCAGTGAGTGGTTGGGACCAGATACGCAGTATTTT.

The table lists this clonotype with many counts. The chain carries TRBV12-3 or TRBV12-4 and TRBJ2-3; 9 nucleotides line up with TRBD2. Losses at the gene ends were 6 bases for V and 2 bases for J; bases not matched to a gene: 9. This CDR3 has 16 residues. CDR3 residues: CASSSPTSGFTDTQYF. CDR3 DNA: TGTGCCAGCAGCTCCCCGACTAGCGGCTTCACAGATACGCAGTATTTT.

This clonotype has at least ten counts. J is TRBJ2-7 and V is TRBV4-1, with 7 positions matching TRBD1. In germline, CDR1 is MGHRA, CDR2 YSYEKL. The CDR3 spans 14 residues. J gave up 2 bases and V 4 bases, and 5 bases lay outside the gene matches. CDR3: CASSPDRAAYEQYF. CDR3 bases: TGCGCCAGCAGCCCTGACAGGGCGGCCTACGAGCAGTACTTC.